The rows below give T cell receptor beta chains drawn from one sample of a study of blood T cell repertoires in COVID-19. Sequencing used immunoSEQ multiplex PCR; TCRdb keeps in-frame clones, though not all of them. The sample lists just over 80,000 clones, 81% occurring once. Sequenced material: peripheral blood. The receptors derive from a man older than 75 with acute or convalescent COVID-19. The CDR3 runs from the conserved cysteine through the conserved F or W. Fields, in order: D gene, clone size, V gene, J gene, CDR3 length, CDR3 DNA, CDR3 protein. D genes are given only for firm matches. Rows give clone size only sometimes, using once, few, many, or a class for an expanded clone.

D gene: TRBD1
clone size: .
V gene: TRBV3-1/TRBV3-2
J gene: TRBJ1-2
CDR3 length: 14
CDR3 DNA: TGTGCCAGCAGCCAAGCATCAGGGGGCAAAGGCTACACCTTC
CDR3 protein: CASSQASGGKGYTF

D gene: .
clone size: few
V gene: TRBV28
J gene: TRBJ1-5
CDR3 length: 16
CDR3 DNA: TGTGCCAGCAGTTTATTGCAGGGAAGTGGCAATCAGCCCCAGCATTTT
CDR3 protein: CASSLLQGSGNQPQHF

D gene: TRBD2
clone size: .
V gene: TRBV29-1
J gene: TRBJ2-7
CDR3 length: 14
CDR3 DNA: TGCAGCGTTGAAGGCGGGACTATTCCTTACGAGCAGTACTTC
CDR3 protein: CSVEGGTIPYEQYF

D gene: TRBD1
clone size: .
V gene: TRBV28
J gene: TRBJ1-5
CDR3 length: 18
CDR3 DNA: TGTGCCAGCAGTCCCCGGGACAGGGGGTGGAGGGGCAATCAGCCCCAGCATTTT
CDR3 protein: CASSPRDRGWRGNQPQHF

D gene: .
clone size: .
V gene: TRBV19
J gene: TRBJ2-2
CDR3 length: 15
CDR3 DNA: TGTGCCAGTCAAGGAGGGGCCGCGAACACCGGGGAGCTGTTTTTT
CDR3 protein: CASQGGAANTGELFF

D gene: TRBD2
clone size: .
V gene: TRBV4-2
J gene: TRBJ2-1
CDR3 length: 19
CDR3 DNA: TGTGCCAGCAGCCAGACAGGGGCTCCTAGCGGGAGTTCCTACAATGAGCAGTTCTTC
CDR3 protein: CASSQTGAPSGSSYNEQFF

D gene: TRBD2
clone size: .
V gene: TRBV9
J gene: TRBJ2-3
CDR3 length: 15
CDR3 DNA: TGTGCCAGCAGCGTTGGCGGGAGGGCCCTAGATACGCAGTATTTT
CDR3 protein: CASSVGGRALDTQYF

D gene: TRBD2
clone size: .
V gene: TRBV5-6
J gene: TRBJ2-7
CDR3 length: 15
CDR3 DNA: TGTGCCAGCAGCGCAAGCGGGAGGGCCTCGTACGAGCAGTACTTC
CDR3 protein: CASSASGRASYEQYF

D gene: .
clone size: .
V gene: TRBV15
J gene: TRBJ2-4
CDR3 length: 14
CDR3 DNA: TGTGCCACCAGCAGAGTAGCCCTCAAAAACATTCAGTACTTC
CDR3 protein: CATSRVALKNIQYF

D gene: TRBD1
clone size: .
V gene: TRBV7-3
J gene: TRBJ1-6
CDR3 length: 14
CDR3 DNA: TGTGCCAGCAGCCTCGGGACAGCCAATTCACCCCTCCACTTT
CDR3 protein: CASSLGTANSPLHF

D gene: TRBD2
clone size: .
V gene: TRBV7-2
J gene: TRBJ2-1
CDR3 length: 15
CDR3 DNA: TGTGCCAGCAGCTCGACTAGCGGGAGGGGCGATGAGCAGTTCTTC
CDR3 protein: CASSSTSGRGDEQFF

D gene: .
clone size: .
V gene: TRBV7-2
J gene: TRBJ2-5
CDR3 length: 15
CDR3 DNA: TGTGCCAGCAGCTTAGTTATCACACCACAAGAGACCCAGTACTTC
CDR3 protein: CASSLVITPQETQYF

D gene: TRBD2
clone size: .
V gene: TRBV29-1
J gene: TRBJ2-2
CDR3 length: 14
CDR3 DNA: TGCAGCGTTGTGGGGACTAGCTTTACCGGGGAGCTGTTTTTT
CDR3 protein: CSVVGTSFTGELFF

D gene: TRBD1
clone size: .
V gene: TRBV5-1
J gene: TRBJ1-4
CDR3 length: 16
CDR3 DNA: TGCGCCAGCAGCTTGGCCGGGACAGCTTTTAATGAAAAACTGTTTTTT
CDR3 protein: CASSLAGTAFNEKLFF

D gene: TRBD1
clone size: .
V gene: TRBV25-1
J gene: TRBJ1-1
CDR3 length: 15
CDR3 DNA: TGTGCCAGCAGTTCCCCCGGGACAGCGGGTACTGAAGCTTTCTTT
CDR3 protein: CASSSPGTAGTEAFF

D gene: TRBD1
clone size: .
V gene: TRBV29-1
J gene: TRBJ2-7
CDR3 length: 13
CDR3 DNA: TGCAGCGTTACCCGGACAGGGGGCTACGAGCAGTACTTC
CDR3 protein: CSVTRTGGYEQYF

D gene: .
clone size: .
V gene: TRBV7-2
J gene: TRBJ2-2
CDR3 length: 13
CDR3 DNA: TGTGCCAGCAGCCGGACTCCTACCGGGGAGCTGTTTTTT
CDR3 protein: CASSRTPTGELFF

D gene: TRBD2
clone size: .
V gene: TRBV11-1
J gene: TRBJ2-1
CDR3 length: 16
CDR3 DNA: TGTGCCAGCAGCTTAGTTTCGTCTAGCGGGAGGAATGAGCAGTTCTTC
CDR3 protein: CASSLVSSSGRNEQFF

D gene: .
clone size: .
V gene: TRBV6-5
J gene: TRBJ2-2
CDR3 length: 15
CDR3 DNA: TGTGCCAGCAGGATACAGGGTTGGAGCACCGGGGAGCTGTTTTTT
CDR3 protein: CASRIQGWSTGELFF

D gene: TRBD1
clone size: .
V gene: TRBV27
J gene: TRBJ1-2
CDR3 length: 13
CDR3 DNA: TGTGCCAGCAGTTTCAGGGGGAACTATGGCTACACCTTC
CDR3 protein: CASSFRGNYGYTF

D gene: TRBD1
clone size: .
V gene: TRBV10-3
J gene: TRBJ2-2
CDR3 length: 17
CDR3 DNA: TGTGCCATCACCACCCCGAGGACAGGGGGAGGGGCCGGGGAGCTGTTTTTT
CDR3 protein: CAITTPRTGGGAGELFF

D gene: TRBD1
clone size: .
V gene: TRBV18
J gene: TRBJ1-1
CDR3 length: 13
CDR3 DNA: TGTGCCAGCTCACCAGACAGGGCCAATGAAGCTTTCTTT
CDR3 protein: CASSPDRANEAFF

D gene: TRBD1
clone size: .
V gene: TRBV29-1
J gene: TRBJ2-1
CDR3 length: 15
CDR3 DNA: TGCAGCGTTGAAGGTACCAGGGGGTTCGACAATGAGCAGTTCTTC
CDR3 protein: CSVEGTRGFDNEQFF

D gene: .
clone size: .
V gene: TRBV10-1
J gene: TRBJ2-1
CDR3 length: 15
CDR3 DNA: TGCGCCAGCAGTGCCTTCGGGAGACGTCTCAATGAGCAGTTCTTC
CDR3 protein: CASSAFGRRLNEQFF

D gene: .
clone size: .
V gene: TRBV6-5
J gene: TRBJ1-1
CDR3 length: 13
CDR3 DNA: TGTGCCAGCAGGGACACAAGGGGTACTGAAGCTTTCTTT
CDR3 protein: CASRDTRGTEAFF

D gene: TRBD1
clone size: once
V gene: TRBV12-5
J gene: TRBJ1-1
CDR3 length: 14
CDR3 DNA: TGTGCTAGTGGATCCGTCGACAGGGGAAGAGTAGCTTTCTTT
CDR3 protein: CASGSVDRGRVAFF

D gene: TRBD2
clone size: .
V gene: TRBV28
J gene: TRBJ2-7
CDR3 length: 14
CDR3 DNA: TGTGCCAGCAGCATCCCGGGAGGATGGGACGAGCAGTACTTC
CDR3 protein: CASSIPGGWDEQYF

D gene: TRBD1
clone size: few
V gene: TRBV7-2
J gene: TRBJ2-1
CDR3 length: 15
CDR3 DNA: TGTGCCAGCAGCTCGGGACAGGGCTCCTACAATGAGCAGTTCTTC
CDR3 protein: CASSSGQGSYNEQFF

D gene: .
clone size: once
V gene: TRBV10-3
J gene: TRBJ1-3
CDR3 length: 15
CDR3 DNA: TGTGCCATCAGTGAGGGCAGTCCCTCTGGAAACACCATATATTTT
CDR3 protein: CAISEGSPSGNTIYF

D gene: TRBD2
clone size: .
V gene: TRBV10-3
J gene: TRBJ2-7
CDR3 length: 14
CDR3 DNA: TGTGCCATCTCCCCCAGCGGGATCGCCTACGAGCAGTACTTC
CDR3 protein: CAISPSGIAYEQYF

D gene: TRBD2
clone size: few
V gene: TRBV29-1
J gene: TRBJ2-5
CDR3 length: 13
CDR3 DNA: TGCAGCTCACTAAGCGGGAGTAGTGAGACCCAGTACTTC
CDR3 protein: CSSLSGSSETQYF

D gene: TRBD2
clone size: .
V gene: TRBV7-9
J gene: TRBJ2-7
CDR3 length: 13
CDR3 DNA: TGTGCCAGCAGCCAGGCGGGAGTCTACGAGCAGTACTTC
CDR3 protein: CASSQAGVYEQYF

D gene: TRBD1
clone size: .
V gene: TRBV7-2
J gene: TRBJ1-4
CDR3 length: 14
CDR3 DNA: TGTGCCAGCAGCTTAGAGGCAGGGGGCGCAAAACTGTTTTTT
CDR3 protein: CASSLEAGGAKLFF

D gene: TRBD1
clone size: .
V gene: TRBV10-3
J gene: TRBJ1-6
CDR3 length: 14
CDR3 DNA: TGTGCCATCAGAGGGACAGGGCGCGGATCACCCCTCCACTTT
CDR3 protein: CAIRGTGRGSPLHF

D gene: .
clone size: .
V gene: TRBV18
J gene: TRBJ2-2
CDR3 length: 13
CDR3 DNA: TGTGCCAGCTCACCGACAGATGGCGGGGAGCTGTTTTTT
CDR3 protein: CASSPTDGGELFF

D gene: .
clone size: .
V gene: TRBV30
J gene: TRBJ2-2
CDR3 length: 13
CDR3 DNA: TGTGCCTGGAGCGAAGGGGCCCCCGGGGAGCTGTTTTTT
CDR3 protein: CAWSEGAPGELFF

D gene: .
clone size: .
V gene: TRBV7-8
J gene: TRBJ2-3
CDR3 length: 15
CDR3 DNA: TGTGCCAGCAGCCCGTCGGGAGTGGGCACAGATACGCAGTATTTT
CDR3 protein: CASSPSGVGTDTQYF

D gene: .
clone size: .
V gene: TRBV2
J gene: TRBJ2-6
CDR3 length: 15
CDR3 DNA: TGTGCCAGCACAAGAGTGAGGTCTGGGGCCAACGTCCTGACTTTC
CDR3 protein: CASTRVRSGANVLTF

D gene: TRBD2
clone size: .
V gene: TRBV18
J gene: TRBJ2-1
CDR3 length: 15
CDR3 DNA: TGTGCCAGCTCACAACTAGCGAGTACCTACAATGAGCAGTTCTTC
CDR3 protein: CASSQLASTYNEQFF

D gene: .
clone size: .
V gene: TRBV23-1
J gene: TRBJ2-7
CDR3 length: 15
CDR3 DNA: TGCGCCAGCCCCCGTGCGGGACGGCTCATATACGAGCAGTACTTC
CDR3 protein: CASPRAGRLIYEQYF

D gene: TRBD1
clone size: few
V gene: TRBV4-2
J gene: TRBJ1-1
CDR3 length: 13
CDR3 DNA: TGTGCCAGCAGGCCTGACAGGGAGACTGAAGCTTTCTTT
CDR3 protein: CASRPDRETEAFF

D gene: .
clone size: once
V gene: TRBV28
J gene: TRBJ1-3
CDR3 length: 15
CDR3 DNA: TGTGCCAGCAGTTCCCACCAGGGATCTGGAAACACCATATATTTT
CDR3 protein: CASSSHQGSGNTIYF

D gene: TRBD2
clone size: .
V gene: TRBV19
J gene: TRBJ2-1
CDR3 length: 14
CDR3 DNA: TGTGCCAGTACTGGTTTAGCGGGAGGGGGTGAGCAGTTCTTC
CDR3 protein: CASTGLAGGGEQFF

D gene: .
clone size: .
V gene: TRBV29-1
J gene: TRBJ1-5
CDR3 length: 14
CDR3 DNA: TGCAGCGCCAAACAGGGTTCCGGCAATCAGCCCCAGCATTTT
CDR3 protein: CSAKQGSGNQPQHF

D gene: TRBD1
clone size: .
V gene: TRBV7-9
J gene: TRBJ2-7
CDR3 length: 13
CDR3 DNA: TGTGCCAGCAGCTGGACAGGGGGCCACGAGCAGTACTTC
CDR3 protein: CASSWTGGHEQYF

D gene: .
clone size: .
V gene: TRBV6-2/TRBV6-3
J gene: TRBJ2-7
CDR3 length: 14
CDR3 DNA: TGTGCCAGCAGTTATCTTCGACTCTCCTACGAGCAGTACTTC
CDR3 protein: CASSYLRLSYEQYF

D gene: .
clone size: once
V gene: TRBV6-2/TRBV6-3
J gene: TRBJ1-1
CDR3 length: 15
CDR3 DNA: TGTGCCAGCAGTAACCCAGGGGCAAAGAACACTGAAGCTTTCTTT
CDR3 protein: CASSNPGAKNTEAFF

D gene: .
clone size: .
V gene: TRBV12-3/TRBV12-4
J gene: TRBJ1-1
CDR3 length: 11
CDR3 DNA: TGTGCCAGCAGCCCTCGGGCTGAAGCTTTCTTT
CDR3 protein: CASSPRAEAFF

D gene: .
clone size: .
V gene: TRBV4-3
J gene: TRBJ1-2
CDR3 length: 16
CDR3 DNA: TGCGCCAGCAGCCAAGATCCGGGGAATTGGGGCTATGGCTACACCTTC
CDR3 protein: CASSQDPGNWGYGYTF

D gene: .
clone size: few
V gene: TRBV7-9
J gene: TRBJ1-1
CDR3 length: 13
CDR3 DNA: TGTGCCAGCAGCCCCAGGGTTAGTCTTGAAGCTTTCTTT
CDR3 protein: CASSPRVSLEAFF

D gene: TRBD2
clone size: .
V gene: TRBV7-2
J gene: TRBJ2-7
CDR3 length: 16
CDR3 DNA: TGTGCCAGCACCCAGGGTCCCGGGAGGGCGGCCTACGAGCAGTACTTC
CDR3 protein: CASTQGPGRAAYEQYF

D gene: .
clone size: .
V gene: TRBV10-3
J gene: TRBJ2-1
CDR3 length: 15
CDR3 DNA: TGTGCCATCAGTGAAGAAATAGTTGCCTACAATGAGCAGTTCTTC
CDR3 protein: CAISEEIVAYNEQFF

D gene: .
clone size: .
V gene: TRBV10-2
J gene: TRBJ1-5
CDR3 length: 15
CDR3 DNA: TGCGCCAGCAGTGATCAGGGTTCCTACAATCAGCCCCAGCATTTT
CDR3 protein: CASSDQGSYNQPQHF

D gene: .
clone size: .
V gene: TRBV3-1/TRBV3-2
J gene: TRBJ2-1
CDR3 length: 16
CDR3 DNA: TGTGCCAGCAGTCCAAGATTCGGGAGCTCCTACAATGAGCAGTTCTTC
CDR3 protein: CASSPRFGSSYNEQFF

D gene: TRBD1
clone size: few
V gene: TRBV2
J gene: TRBJ1-6
CDR3 length: 15
CDR3 DNA: TGTGCCAGCAGGCCGACAGGGGTGGATAATTCACCCCTCCACTTT
CDR3 protein: CASRPTGVDNSPLHF

D gene: .
clone size: .
V gene: TRBV6-2/TRBV6-3
J gene: TRBJ2-5
CDR3 length: 15
CDR3 DNA: TGTGCCAGCAGCGGGACTTTATTGGGCGGAGAGACCCAGTACTTC
CDR3 protein: CASSGTLLGGETQYF

D gene: .
clone size: .
V gene: TRBV4-3
J gene: TRBJ1-4
CDR3 length: 13
CDR3 DNA: TGCGCCAGCAGCCAAGCACGGAATGAAAAACTGTTTTTT
CDR3 protein: CASSQARNEKLFF

D gene: TRBD1
clone size: .
V gene: TRBV10-2
J gene: TRBJ1-1
CDR3 length: 13
CDR3 DNA: TGCGCCAGCATCCAGACAGGGTACACTGAAGCTTTCTTT
CDR3 protein: CASIQTGYTEAFF

D gene: .
clone size: .
V gene: TRBV7-9
J gene: TRBJ1-2
CDR3 length: 15
CDR3 DNA: TGTGCCAGCAGCTTAAGGTCGGGTGTTTTGGGTGGCTACACCTTC
CDR3 protein: CASSLRSGVLGGYTF

D gene: .
clone size: .
V gene: TRBV29-1
J gene: TRBJ1-2
CDR3 length: 12
CDR3 DNA: TGCAGCGTTGGAGGACAGAACTATGGCTACACCTTC
CDR3 protein: CSVGGQNYGYTF